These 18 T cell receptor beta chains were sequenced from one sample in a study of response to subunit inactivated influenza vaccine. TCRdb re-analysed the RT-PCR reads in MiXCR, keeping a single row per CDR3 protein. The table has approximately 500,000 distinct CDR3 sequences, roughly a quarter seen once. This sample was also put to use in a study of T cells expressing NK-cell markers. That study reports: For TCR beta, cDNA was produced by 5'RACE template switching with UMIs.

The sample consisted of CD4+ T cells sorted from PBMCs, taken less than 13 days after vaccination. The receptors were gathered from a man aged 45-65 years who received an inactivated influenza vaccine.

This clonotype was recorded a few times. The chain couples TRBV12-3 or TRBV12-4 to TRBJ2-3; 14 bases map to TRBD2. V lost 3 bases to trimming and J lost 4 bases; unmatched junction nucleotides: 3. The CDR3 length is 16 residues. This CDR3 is CASSLGGLAGADTQYF. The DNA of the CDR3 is TGTGCCAGCAGTTTGGGGGGACTAGCGGGAGCAGATACGCAGTATTTT.

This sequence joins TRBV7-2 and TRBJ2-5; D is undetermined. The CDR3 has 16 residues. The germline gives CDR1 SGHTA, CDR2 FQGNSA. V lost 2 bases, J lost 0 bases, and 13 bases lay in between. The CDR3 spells CASSLPRADYQETQYF. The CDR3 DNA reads TGTGCCAGCAGCTTACCCCGGGCAGATTACCAAGAGACCCAGTACTTC.

CDR3 amino acids: CASRRGAEPQHF. As DNA, the CDR3 is TGTGCCAGCAGGAGGGGGGCAGAGCCCCAGCATTTT. The rearrangement joins TRBV2 to TRBJ1-5; a possible D gene is TRBD1 (6 bases). From germline, CDR1 is SNHLY and CDR2 FYNNEI. The CDR3 sequence is 12 residues long. V lost 6 bases and J lost 8, with 11 bases in between.

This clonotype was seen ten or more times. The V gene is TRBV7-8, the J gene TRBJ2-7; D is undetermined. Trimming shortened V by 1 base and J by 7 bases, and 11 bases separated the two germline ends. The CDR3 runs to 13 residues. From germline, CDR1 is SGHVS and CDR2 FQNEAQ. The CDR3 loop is CASSLGTPGEQYF. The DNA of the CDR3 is TGTGCCAGCAGCTTAGGCACCCCTGGGGAGCAGTACTTC.

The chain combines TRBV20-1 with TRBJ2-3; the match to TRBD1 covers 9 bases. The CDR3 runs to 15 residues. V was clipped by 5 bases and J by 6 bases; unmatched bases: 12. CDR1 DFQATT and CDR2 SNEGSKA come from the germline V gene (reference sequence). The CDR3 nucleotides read TGCAGTGCTTGGCACCCGGGACAGGGAGGGGATACGCAGTATTTT. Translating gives CSAWHPGQGGDTQYF.

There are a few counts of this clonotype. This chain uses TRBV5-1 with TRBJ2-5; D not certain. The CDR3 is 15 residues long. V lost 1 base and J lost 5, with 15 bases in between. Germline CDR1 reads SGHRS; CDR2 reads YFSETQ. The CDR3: CASSLSSLVGETQYF. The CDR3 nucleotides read TGCGCCAGCAGCTTGAGTAGTCTAGTTGGGGAGACCCAGTACTTC.

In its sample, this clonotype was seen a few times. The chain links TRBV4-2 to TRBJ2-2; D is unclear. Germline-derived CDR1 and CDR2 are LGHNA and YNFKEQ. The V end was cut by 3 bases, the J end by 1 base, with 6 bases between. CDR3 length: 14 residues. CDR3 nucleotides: TGTGCCAGCAGCCACGGGCTGAACACCGGGGAGCTGTTTTTT. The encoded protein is CASSHGLNTGELFF.

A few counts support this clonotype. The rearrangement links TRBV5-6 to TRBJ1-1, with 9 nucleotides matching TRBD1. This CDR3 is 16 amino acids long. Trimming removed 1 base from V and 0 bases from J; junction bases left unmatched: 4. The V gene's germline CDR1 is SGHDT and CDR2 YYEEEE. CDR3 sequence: CASSLPGQGLNTEAFF. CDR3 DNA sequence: TGTGCCAGCAGCTTGCCGGGACAGGGATTGAACACTGAAGCTTTCTTT. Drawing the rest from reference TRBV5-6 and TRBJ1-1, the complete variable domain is DAGVTQSPTHLIKTRGQQVTLRCSPKSGHDTVSWYQQALGQGPQFIFQYYEEEERQRGNFPDRFSGHQFPNYSSELNVNALLLGDSALYLCASSLPGQGLNTEAFFGQGTRLTVV.

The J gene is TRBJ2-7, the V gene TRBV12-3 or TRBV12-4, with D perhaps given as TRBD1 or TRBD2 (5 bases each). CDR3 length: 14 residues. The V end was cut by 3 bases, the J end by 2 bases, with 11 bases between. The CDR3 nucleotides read TGTGCCAGCAGTTTCGTGGGACGCCCCTACGAGCAGTACTTC. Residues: CASSFVGRPYEQYF.

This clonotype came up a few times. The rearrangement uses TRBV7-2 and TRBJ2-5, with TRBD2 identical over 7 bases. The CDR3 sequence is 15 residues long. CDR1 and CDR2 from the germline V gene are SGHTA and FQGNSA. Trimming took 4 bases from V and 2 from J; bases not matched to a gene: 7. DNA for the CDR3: TGTGCCAGCAGCTACCTGGGAGGGAGACAAGAGACCCAGTACTTC. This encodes CASSYLGGRQETQYF.

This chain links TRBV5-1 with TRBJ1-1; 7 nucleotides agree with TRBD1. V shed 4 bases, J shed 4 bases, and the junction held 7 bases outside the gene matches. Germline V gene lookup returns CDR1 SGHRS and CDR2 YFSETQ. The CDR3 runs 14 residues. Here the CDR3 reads CASSPGTDRTEAFF. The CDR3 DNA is TGCGCCAGCAGCCCGGGGACAGATCGCACTGAAGCTTTCTTT.

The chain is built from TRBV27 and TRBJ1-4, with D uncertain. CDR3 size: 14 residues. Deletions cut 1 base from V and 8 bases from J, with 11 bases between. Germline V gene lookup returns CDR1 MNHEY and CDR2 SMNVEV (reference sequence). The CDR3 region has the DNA TGTGCCAGCAGTTTATGGCCGTGGTCGGAAAAACTGTTTTTT. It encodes CASSLWPWSEKLFF. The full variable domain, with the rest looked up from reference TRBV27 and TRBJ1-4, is EAQVTQNPRYLITVTGKKLTVTCSQNMNHEYMSWYRQDPGLGLRQIYYSMNVEVTDKGDVPEGYKVSRKEKRNFPLILESPSPNQTSLYFCASSLWPWSEKLFFGSGTQLSVL.

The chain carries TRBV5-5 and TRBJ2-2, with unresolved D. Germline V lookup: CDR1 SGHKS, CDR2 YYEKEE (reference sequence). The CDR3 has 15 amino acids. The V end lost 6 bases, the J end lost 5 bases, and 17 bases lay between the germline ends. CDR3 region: CASTGHVSRTGELFF. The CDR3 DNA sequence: TGTGCCAGCACCGGGCATGTAAGCCGTACCGGGGAGCTGTTTTTT. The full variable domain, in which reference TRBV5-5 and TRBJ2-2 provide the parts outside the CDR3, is DAGVTQSPTHLIKTRGQQVTLRCSPISGHKSVSWYQQVLGQGPQFIFQYYEKEERGRGNFPDRFSARQFPNYSSELNVNALLLGDSALYLCASTGHVSRTGELFFGEGSRLTVL.

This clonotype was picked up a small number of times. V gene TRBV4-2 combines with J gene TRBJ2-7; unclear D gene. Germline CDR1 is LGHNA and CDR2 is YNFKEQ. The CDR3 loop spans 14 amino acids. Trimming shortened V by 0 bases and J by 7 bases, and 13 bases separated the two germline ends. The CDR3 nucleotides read TGTGCCAGCAGCCAAGATATCCTACTTGGGGAGCAGTACTTC. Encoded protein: CASSQDILLGEQYF.

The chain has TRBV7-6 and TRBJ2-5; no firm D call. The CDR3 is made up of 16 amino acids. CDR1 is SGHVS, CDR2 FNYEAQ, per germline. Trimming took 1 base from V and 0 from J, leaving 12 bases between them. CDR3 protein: CASSLDSWRYQETQYF. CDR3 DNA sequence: TGTGCCAGCAGCTTAGATTCCTGGCGATACCAAGAGACCCAGTACTTC.

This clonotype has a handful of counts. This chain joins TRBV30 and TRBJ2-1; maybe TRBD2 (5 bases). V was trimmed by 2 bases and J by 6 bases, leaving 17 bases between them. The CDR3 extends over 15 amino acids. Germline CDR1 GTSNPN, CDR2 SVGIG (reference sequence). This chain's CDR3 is CAWSPPRGLSNEQFF. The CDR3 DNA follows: TGTGCCTGGAGTCCACCGAGAGGGTTGTCCAATGAGCAGTTCTTC. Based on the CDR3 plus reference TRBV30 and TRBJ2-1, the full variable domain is SQTIHQWPATLVQPVGSPLSLECTVEGTSNPNLYWYRQAAGRGLQLLFYSVGIGQISSEVPQNLSASRPQDRQFILSSKKLLLSDSGFYLCAWSPPRGLSNEQFFGPGTRLTVL.

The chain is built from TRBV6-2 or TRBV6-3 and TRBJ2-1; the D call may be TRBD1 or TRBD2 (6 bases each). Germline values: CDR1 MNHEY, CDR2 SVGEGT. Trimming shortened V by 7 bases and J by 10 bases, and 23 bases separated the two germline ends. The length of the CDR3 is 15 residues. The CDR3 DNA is TGTGCCAGCAATCCGAAGGGCAGGGGACTCTTGGAGCAGTTCTTC. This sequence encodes CASNPKGRGLLEQFF.

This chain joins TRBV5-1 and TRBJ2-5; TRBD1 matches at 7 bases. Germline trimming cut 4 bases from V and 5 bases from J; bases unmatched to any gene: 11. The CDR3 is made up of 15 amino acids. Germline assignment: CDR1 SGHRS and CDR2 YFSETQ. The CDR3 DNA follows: TGCGCCAGCAGCAAGGGTCTAGGGGGCGCGGAGACCCAGTACTTC. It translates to CASSKGLGGAETQYF. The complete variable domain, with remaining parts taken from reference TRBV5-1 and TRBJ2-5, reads KAGVTQTPRYLIKTRGQQVTLSCSPISGHRSVSWYQQTPGQGLQFLFEYFSETQRNKGNFPGRFSGRQFSNSRSEMNVSTLELGDSALYLCASSKGLGGAETQYFGPGTRLLVL.